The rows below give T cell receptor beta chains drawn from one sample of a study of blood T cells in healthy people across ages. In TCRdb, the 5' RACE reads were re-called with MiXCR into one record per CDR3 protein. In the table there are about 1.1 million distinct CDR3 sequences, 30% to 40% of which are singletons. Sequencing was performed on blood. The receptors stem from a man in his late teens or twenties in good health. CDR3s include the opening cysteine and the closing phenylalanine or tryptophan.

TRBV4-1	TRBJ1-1	CASSQDSGGRIGAFF
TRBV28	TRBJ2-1	CASRAAGALNEQFF
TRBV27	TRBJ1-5	CASSLWLGVNQPQHF
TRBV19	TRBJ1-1	CASSVGRYTEAFF
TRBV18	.	CASSEPTGDNEQYF
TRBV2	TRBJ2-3	CASSSGTGGTDAQYF
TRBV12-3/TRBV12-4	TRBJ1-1	CASSLGDIAFF
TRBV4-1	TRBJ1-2	CASSHPLDLKLSGYTF
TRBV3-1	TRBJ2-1	CASSQGRANEQFF
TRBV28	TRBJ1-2	CASTITGTGPNYGYTF
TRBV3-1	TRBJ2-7	CASSQRIGRDSYEQYF
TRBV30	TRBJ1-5	CAWSDVQGASQPQHF
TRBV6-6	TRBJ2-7	CASSYPRTRSYEQYF
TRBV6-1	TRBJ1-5	CASSEALRAGSNQPQHF
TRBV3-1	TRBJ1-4	CASSLGLSNEKLFF
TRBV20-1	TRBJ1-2	CSANSPGVNGYTF
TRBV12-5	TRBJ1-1	CASGPDTNTEVFF
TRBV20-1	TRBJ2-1	CSARTSGEGETQFF
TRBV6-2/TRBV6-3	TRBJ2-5	CASSSHRGMGETQYF
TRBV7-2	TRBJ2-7	CASSLKRTPYEQYF
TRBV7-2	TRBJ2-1	CASSLENGNEQFF
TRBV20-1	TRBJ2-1	CSAKGLAGIYNEQFF
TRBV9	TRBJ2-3	CASSVEVRGGVNTDTQYF
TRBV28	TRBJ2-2	CASSLIVGGRNTGELFF
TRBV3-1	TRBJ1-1	CASSQYEGAEAFF
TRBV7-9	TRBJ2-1	CASSLEAVGGTYNEQFF
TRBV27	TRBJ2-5	CASSGRQLSETQYF
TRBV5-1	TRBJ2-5	CASSLAMAFQETQYF
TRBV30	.	CAWSVRGVPYEQYF
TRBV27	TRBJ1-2	CASSPVMGSHYGYTF
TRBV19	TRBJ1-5	CASSPMTGGNQPQHF
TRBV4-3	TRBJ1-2	CASSPMGAKIKGGYTF